This T cell receptor beta chain was sequenced in a study of blood T cell repertoires in COVID-19. Study overall: From the United States, Italy and Spain came samples of acute and convalescent COVID-19. T cells, B-cell-depleted T cells, or PBMCs provided the cDNA or gDNA that served as material.

The germline V gene encodes CDR1 MDHEN and CDR2 SYDVKM. This CDR3 has 14 amino acids. Unmatched junction bases numbered 5, after V lost 4 bases and J lost 4 bases. Original methodology: Reference gene primer amplification in the assay estimated nucleated cell counts. Produced via immunoSEQ multiplex PCR; TCRdb's table is partial and in-frame only. V, J and clone size were drawn from that table, and D and trimming were deduced from the DNA. The sample has 100,000 or so clones; 65% to 80% are singletons. The chain recombines TRBV28 with TRBJ1-2; 8 nucleotides align to TRBD1. This TCR came from a man in his 70s with active or convalescent COVID-19. The sample consisted of peripheral blood. CDR3 region: CASSSTGGSYGYTF. The DNA of the CDR3 is TGTGCCAGCAGTTCCACAGGGGGGAGCTATGGCTACACCTTC.